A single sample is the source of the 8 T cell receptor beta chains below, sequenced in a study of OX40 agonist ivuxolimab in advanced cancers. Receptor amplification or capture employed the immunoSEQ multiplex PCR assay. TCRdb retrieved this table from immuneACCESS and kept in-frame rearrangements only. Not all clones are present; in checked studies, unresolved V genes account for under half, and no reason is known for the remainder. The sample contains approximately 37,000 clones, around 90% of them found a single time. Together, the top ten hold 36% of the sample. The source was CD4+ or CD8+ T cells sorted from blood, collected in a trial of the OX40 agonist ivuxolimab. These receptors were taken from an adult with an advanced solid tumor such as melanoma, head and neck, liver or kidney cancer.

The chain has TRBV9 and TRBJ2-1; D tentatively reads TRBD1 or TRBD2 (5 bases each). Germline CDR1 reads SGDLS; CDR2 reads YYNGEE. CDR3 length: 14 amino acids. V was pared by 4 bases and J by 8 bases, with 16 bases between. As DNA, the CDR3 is TGTGCCAGCAGCCGCTACGGGGCGCGGGATGAGCAGTTCTTC. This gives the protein CASSRYGARDEQFF.

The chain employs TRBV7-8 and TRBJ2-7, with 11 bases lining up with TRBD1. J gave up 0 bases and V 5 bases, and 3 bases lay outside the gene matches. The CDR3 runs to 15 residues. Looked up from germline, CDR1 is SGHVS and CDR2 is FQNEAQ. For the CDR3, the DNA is TGTGCCAGCAGCCCCGGACAGGGGGCCTCCTACGAGCAGTACTTC. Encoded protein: CASSPGQGASYEQYF.

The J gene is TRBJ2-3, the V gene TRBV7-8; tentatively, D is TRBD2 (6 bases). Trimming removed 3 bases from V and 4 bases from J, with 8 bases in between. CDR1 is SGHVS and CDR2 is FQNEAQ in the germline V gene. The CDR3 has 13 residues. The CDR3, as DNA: TGTGCCAGCAGCTTTCTAGCGTCAGATACGCAGTATTTT. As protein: CASSFLASDTQYF.

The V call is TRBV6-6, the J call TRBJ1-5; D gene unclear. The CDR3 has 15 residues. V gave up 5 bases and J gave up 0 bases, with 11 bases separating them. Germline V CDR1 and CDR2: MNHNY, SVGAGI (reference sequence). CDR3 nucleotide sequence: TGTGCCAGCAGTCCCACGGGTTATAGCAATCAGCCCCAGCATTTT. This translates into CASSPTGYSNQPQHF.

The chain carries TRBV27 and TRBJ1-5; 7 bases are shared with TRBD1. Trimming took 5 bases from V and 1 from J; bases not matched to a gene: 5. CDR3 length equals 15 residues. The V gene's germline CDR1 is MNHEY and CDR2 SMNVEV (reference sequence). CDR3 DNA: TGTGCCAGCAGTCCCCTGACAGGGAGCAATCAGCCCCAGCATTTT. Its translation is CASSPLTGSNQPQHF.

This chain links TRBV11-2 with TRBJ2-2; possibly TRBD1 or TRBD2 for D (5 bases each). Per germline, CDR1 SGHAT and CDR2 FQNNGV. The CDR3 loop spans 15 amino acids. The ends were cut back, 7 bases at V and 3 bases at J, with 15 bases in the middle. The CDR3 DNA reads TGTGCCAGCATAGACTCGGGGACCGACACCGGGGAGCTGTTTTTT. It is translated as CASIDSGTDTGELFF. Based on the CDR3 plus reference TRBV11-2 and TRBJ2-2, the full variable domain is EAGVAQSPRYKIIEKRQSVAFWCNPISGHATLYWYQQILGQGPKLLIQFQNNGVVDDSQLPKDRFSAERLKGVDSTLKIQPAKLEDSAVYLCASIDSGTDTGELFFGEGSRLTVL.

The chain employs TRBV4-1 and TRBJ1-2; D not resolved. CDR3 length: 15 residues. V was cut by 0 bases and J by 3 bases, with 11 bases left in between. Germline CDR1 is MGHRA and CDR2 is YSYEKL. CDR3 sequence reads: CASSQDGKFDYGYTF. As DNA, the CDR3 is TGCGCCAGCAGCCAAGATGGGAAATTCGACTATGGCTACACCTTC.

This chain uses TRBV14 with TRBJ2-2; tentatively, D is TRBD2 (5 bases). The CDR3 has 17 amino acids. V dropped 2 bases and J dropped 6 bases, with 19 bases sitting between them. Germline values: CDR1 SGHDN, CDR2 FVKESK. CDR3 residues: CASSQRISANDPGELFF. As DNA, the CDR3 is TGTGCCAGCAGCCAAAGAATTAGCGCTAACGACCCCGGGGAGCTGTTTTTT. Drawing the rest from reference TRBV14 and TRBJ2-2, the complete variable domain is EAGVTQFPSHSVIEKGQTVTLRCDPISGHDNLYWYRRVMGKEIKFLLHFVKESKQDESGMPNNRFLAERTGGTYSTLKVQPAELEDSGVYFCASSQRISANDPGELFFGEGSRLTVL.